The 19 T cell receptor beta chains reported below all come from one sample, sequenced in a study of blood T cell repertoires in COVID-19. Clones were sequenced by immunoSEQ multiplex PCR, and TCRdb holds only the in-frame ones, with some missing. Among 200,000 to 250,000 clones listed, nearly 90% were seen once. The sequenced material came from peripheral blood. These TCRs come from a woman between 18 and 29 years old who had recovered from COVID-19.

This clone has at least ten counts. The chain joins TRBV24-1 to TRBJ1-5, with no clear D. The CDR3 runs to 14 residues. V was shortened by 10 bases and J by 4 bases, with 16 bases between the two germline ends. Germline V CDR1 and CDR2: KGHDR, SFDVKD. CDR3 coding DNA: TGTGCCACGAGCGCAAATGGAGCAAATCAGCCCCAGCATTTT. Its protein product is CATSANGANQPQHF.

The chain uses TRBV6-6 and TRBJ1-2; D is unresolved. Germline lookup yields CDR1 MNHNY and CDR2 SVGAGI (reference sequence). There are 16 residues in the CDR3. V was clipped by 5 bases and J by 1 base, with 17 bases between them. The CDR3 spells CASSTPLDSYNYGYTF. CDR3 coding DNA: TGTGCCAGCAGTACCCCACTCGACTCCTATAACTATGGCTACACCTTC.

This clone was seen only once. The genes are TRBV6-5 and TRBJ2-5; D might be TRBD1 (6 bases). The germline CDR1 and CDR2 sequences are MNHEY and SVGAGI. V dropped 5 bases and J dropped 5 bases, with 18 bases sitting between them. This CDR3 has 15 residues. As DNA, the CDR3 is TGTGCCAGCAGTACGAAACAGGGTTTGGCGGAGACCCAGTACTTC. As protein: CASSTKQGLAETQYF.

J is TRBJ1-5 and V is TRBV19; no reliable D call. The length of the CDR3 is 14 residues. Trimming left V 2 bases short and J 3 bases short, with 8 bases between. CDR1 is LNHDA, CDR2 SQIVND, per germline (reference sequence). The CDR3 sequence: CASSIRRYNQPQHF. CDR3 DNA sequence: TGTGCCAGTAGTATACGCCGGTACAATCAGCCCCAGCATTTT.

The rearrangement joins TRBV7-3 to TRBJ2-7, with TRBD1 as a possible D gene (5 bases). The V gene's germline CDR1 is SGHTA and CDR2 FQGTGA. The CDR3 totals 11 residues. V lost 6 bases and J lost 5, with 8 bases in between. DNA for the CDR3: TGTGCCAGCAGAGGGGTCCACGAGCAGTACTTC. Translated, it gives CASRGVHEQYF.

The chain joins TRBV5-4 to TRBJ1-6; D is unresolved. Trimming cost V 2 bases and J 5 bases, with 14 bases left between them. Per germline, CDR1 SGHNT and CDR2 YYREEE (reference sequence). This CDR3 contains 16 residues. Here the CDR3 reads CASSFRDRNHNSPLHF. In nucleotides, the CDR3 is TGTGCCAGCAGCTTCCGGGATAGGAATCATAATTCACCCCTCCACTTT.

The chain couples TRBV27 to TRBJ2-4; TRBD2 agrees at 7 bases. CDR3 length: 23 amino acids. V was clipped by 4 bases and J by 0 bases; unmatched bases: 27. In germline, CDR1 is MNHEY, CDR2 SMNVEV (reference sequence). The DNA for the CDR3 is TGTGCCAGCAGTTCCACTACCCAGTACCGCGGGAGCGTCAGATCCCAAGCCAAAAACATTCAGTACTTC. Translation: CASSSTTQYRGSVRSQAKNIQYF.

The CDR3 nucleotides are TGCGCCAGCAGCCAAATGGGCGTGGGGCGCGCTGAAGCTTTCTTT. Its translation: CASSQMGVGRAEAFF. V is TRBV4-3 and J is TRBJ1-1, with a weak D call TRBD1 (5 bases). The CDR3 extends over 15 amino acids. Trimming stripped 2 bases from V and 6 bases from J, with 16 bases between. Per germline, CDR1 LGHNA and CDR2 YSLEER.

This chain joins TRBV30 and TRBJ1-6; D ambiguous. This CDR3 has 15 amino acids. V lost 8 bases, J lost 0 bases, and 14 bases lay in between. Germline assignment: CDR1 GTSNPN and CDR2 SVGIG (reference sequence). CDR3 residues: CALLSGSSYNSPLHF. The CDR3 nucleotides are TGTGCCCTCTTGTCGGGAAGCTCCTATAATTCACCCCTCCACTTT.

This rearrangement joins TRBV5-4 to TRBJ2-1; 8 nucleotides align to TRBD2. The V gene end was trimmed by 4 bases and the J gene end by 8 bases; junction bases not matched to a gene: 14. Looked up from germline, CDR1 is SGHNT and CDR2 is YYREEE (reference sequence). This CDR3 has 16 amino acids. In DNA, the CDR3 is TGTGCCAGCAGCACAGGGAGACAGCGGGAGAGGGATGAGCAGTTCTTC. As protein: CASSTGRQRERDEQFF. The full variable domain, rest sourced from reference TRBV5-4 and TRBJ2-1, is ETGVTQSPTHLIKTRGQQVTLRCSSQSGHNTVSWYQQALGQGPQFIFQYYREEENGRGNFPPRFSGLQFPNYSSELNVNALELDDSALYLCASSTGRQRERDEQFFGPGTRLTVL.

V and J are TRBV27 and TRBJ2-3, with a possible D match to TRBD1 (5 bases). This CDR3 is 16 amino acids long. V lost 8 bases to trimming and J lost 0 bases, with 18 bases between them. The germline V gene has CDR1 MNHEY and CDR2 SMNVEV (reference sequence). The DNA for the CDR3 is TGTGCCAGCTACCCTAGGACATTCCCTAGCACAGATACGCAGTATTTT. It encodes CASYPRTFPSTDTQYF.

The chain links TRBV9 to TRBJ2-7; perhaps TRBD2 as D (5 bases). V shed 3 bases and J shed 2 bases, with 18 bases lying between them. CDR1 is SGDLS, CDR2 YYNGEE, per germline. The CDR3 is made up of 16 amino acids. The CDR3 nucleotides are TGTGCCAGCAGCGACGCTCCGCGGGCGGCCCCCTACGAGCAGTACTTC. Its protein product is CASSDAPRAAPYEQYF.

The chain carries TRBV4-1 and TRBJ2-1; 7 nucleotides align to TRBD1. V trimming: 6 bases; J trimming: 10 bases; junction bases outside the gene matches: 3. The CDR3 is 11 residues long. Germline loops: CDR1 MGHRA, CDR2 YSYEKL. The CDR3 DNA sequence: TGCGCCAGCAGGGAGACAGGGGAGCAGTTCTTC. Residues: CASRETGEQFF.

The rearrangement links TRBV7-6 to TRBJ1-5; tentative D call: TRBD1 (5 bases). Per the germline V gene, CDR1 is SGHVS and CDR2 is FNYEAQ. V lost 5 bases, J lost 6 bases, and 17 bases lay in between. The CDR3 contains 15 residues. CDR3 DNA: TGTGCCAGCAGCCCTTACAGCGGGGGGAGTCAGCCCCAGCATTTT. It yields the protein CASSPYSGGSQPQHF.

The genes are TRBV10-3 and TRBJ1-2; D is possibly TRBD1 (5 bases). Germline V lookup: CDR1 ENHRY, CDR2 SYGVKD. The CDR3 loop spans 15 amino acids. The V end was cut by 3 bases, the J end by 8 bases, with 19 bases between. This CDR3 reads CAISESSGAISGYTF. CDR3 nucleotide sequence: TGTGCCATCAGTGAATCGAGCGGGGCGATCTCGGGCTACACCTTC.

The chain employs TRBV7-3 and TRBJ2-1, with 7 bases lining up with TRBD1. Per the germline V gene, CDR1 is SGHTA and CDR2 is FQGTGA. CDR3 length: 15 residues. After removal of 0 bases from V and 4 bases from J, the junction contained 3 bases not matched to a gene. The CDR3 coding sequence is TGTGCCAGCAGCTTAACAGGGGGCGGATACAATGAGCAGTTCTTC. Protein sequence: CASSLTGGGYNEQFF.

This rearrangement joins TRBV12-3 or TRBV12-4 to TRBJ1-2; D is unresolved. Trimming stripped 3 bases from V and 4 bases from J, with 6 bases between. The CDR3 runs to 12 residues. Here the CDR3 reads CASSFNSYGYTF. CDR3 DNA: TGTGCCAGCAGTTTCAACAGCTATGGCTACACCTTC.

The chain carries TRBV18 and TRBJ1-1; 8 nucleotides align to TRBD1. Germline CDR1 KGHSH, CDR2 LQKENI. J lost 3 bases, V lost 1 base, and 7 bases had no gene match. The CDR3 runs to 16 residues. The CDR3 nucleotides read TGTGCCAGCTCACCACGACAGCAGGGGGCGGACACTGAAGCTTTCTTT. Translating it yields CASSPRQQGADTEAFF.

The chain couples TRBV7-3 to TRBJ2-5, with 11 bases fitting TRBD2. Looked up from germline, CDR1 is SGHTA and CDR2 is FQGTGA. Trimming took 5 bases from V and 3 from J; bases not matched to a gene: 5. The CDR3 has 15 residues. The CDR3 region is CASSQGTSGKETQYF. As DNA, the CDR3 is TGTGCCAGCAGCCAAGGGACTAGCGGAAAAGAGACCCAGTACTTC.